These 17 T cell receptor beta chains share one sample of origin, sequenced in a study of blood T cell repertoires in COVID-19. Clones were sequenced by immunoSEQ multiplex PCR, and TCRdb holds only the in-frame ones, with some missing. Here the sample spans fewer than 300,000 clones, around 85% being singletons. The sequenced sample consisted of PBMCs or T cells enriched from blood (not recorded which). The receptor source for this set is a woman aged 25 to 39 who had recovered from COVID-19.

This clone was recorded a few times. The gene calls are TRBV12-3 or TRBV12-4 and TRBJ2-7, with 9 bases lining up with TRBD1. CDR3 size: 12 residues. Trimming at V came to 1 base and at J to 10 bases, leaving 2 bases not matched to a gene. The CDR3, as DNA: TGTGCCAGCAGTTTAGGACAGGGGGAACAGTACTTC. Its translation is CASSLGQGEQYF.

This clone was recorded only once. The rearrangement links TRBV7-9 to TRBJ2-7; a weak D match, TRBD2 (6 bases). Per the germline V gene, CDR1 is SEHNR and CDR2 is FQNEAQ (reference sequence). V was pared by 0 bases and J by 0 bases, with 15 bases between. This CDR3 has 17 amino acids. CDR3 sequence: CASSLARLAPSSYEQYF. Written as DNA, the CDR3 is TGTGCCAGCAGCTTAGCACGGCTAGCGCCCAGCTCCTACGAGCAGTACTTC. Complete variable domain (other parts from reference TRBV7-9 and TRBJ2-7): DTGVSQNPRHKITKRGQNVTFRCDPISEHNRLYWYRQTLGQGPEFLTYFQNEAQLEKSRLLSDRFSAERPKGSFSTLEIQRTEQGDSAMYLCASSLARLAPSSYEQYFGPGTRLTVT.

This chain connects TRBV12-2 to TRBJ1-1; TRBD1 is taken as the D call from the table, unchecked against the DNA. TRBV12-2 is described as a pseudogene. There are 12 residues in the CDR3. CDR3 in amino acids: CASRSDMSEAFF. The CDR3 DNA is TGTGCAAGTCGCTCGGACATGTCTGAAGCTTTCTTT.

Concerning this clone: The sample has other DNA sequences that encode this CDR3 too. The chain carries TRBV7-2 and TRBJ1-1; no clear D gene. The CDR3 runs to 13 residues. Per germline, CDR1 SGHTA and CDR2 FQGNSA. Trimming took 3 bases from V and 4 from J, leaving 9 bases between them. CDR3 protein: CASSFDRGTEAFF. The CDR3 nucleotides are TGTGCCAGCAGCTTTGATAGAGGCACTGAAGCTTTCTTT.

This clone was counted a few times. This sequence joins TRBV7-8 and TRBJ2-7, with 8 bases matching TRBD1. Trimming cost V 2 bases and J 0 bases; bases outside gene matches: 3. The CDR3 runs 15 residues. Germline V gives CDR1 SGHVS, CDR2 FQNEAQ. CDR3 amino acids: CASSLRDRTSYEQYF. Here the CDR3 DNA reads TGTGCCAGCAGCTTAAGGGACAGGACCTCCTACGAGCAGTACTTC.

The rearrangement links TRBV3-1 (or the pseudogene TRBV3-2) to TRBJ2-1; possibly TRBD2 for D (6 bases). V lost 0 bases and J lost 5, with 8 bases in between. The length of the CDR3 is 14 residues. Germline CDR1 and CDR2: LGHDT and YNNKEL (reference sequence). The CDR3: CASSQDWGDNEQFF. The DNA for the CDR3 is TGTGCCAGCAGCCAAGATTGGGGGGACAATGAGCAGTTCTTC.

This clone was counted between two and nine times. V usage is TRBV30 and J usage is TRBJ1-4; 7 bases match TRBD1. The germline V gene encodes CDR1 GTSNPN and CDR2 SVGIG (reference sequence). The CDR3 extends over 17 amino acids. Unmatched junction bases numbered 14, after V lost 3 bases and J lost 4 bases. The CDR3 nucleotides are TGTGCCTGGAGAGAAAGAAGGGACAGCACCCATAATGAAAAACTGTTTTTT. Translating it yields CAWRERRDSTHNEKLFF.

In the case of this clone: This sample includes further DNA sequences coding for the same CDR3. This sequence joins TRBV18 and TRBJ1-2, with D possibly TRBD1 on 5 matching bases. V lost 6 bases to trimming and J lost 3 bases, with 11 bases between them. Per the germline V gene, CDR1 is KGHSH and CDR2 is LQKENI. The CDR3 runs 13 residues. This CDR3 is CASSRQGDYGYTF. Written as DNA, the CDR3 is TGTGCCAGCTCGCGCCAGGGTGACTATGGCTACACCTTC.

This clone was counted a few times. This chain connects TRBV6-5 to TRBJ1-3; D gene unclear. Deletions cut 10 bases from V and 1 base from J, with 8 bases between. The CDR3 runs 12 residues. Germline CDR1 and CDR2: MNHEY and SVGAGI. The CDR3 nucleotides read TGTGCCACCCGCGCTTCTGGAAACACCATATATTTT. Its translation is CATRASGNTIYF.

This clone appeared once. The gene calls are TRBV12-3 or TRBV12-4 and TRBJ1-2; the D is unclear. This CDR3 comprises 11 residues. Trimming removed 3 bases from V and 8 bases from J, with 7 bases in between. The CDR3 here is CASSLAGGYTF. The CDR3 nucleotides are TGTGCCAGCAGTTTGGCGGGCGGCTACACCTTC.

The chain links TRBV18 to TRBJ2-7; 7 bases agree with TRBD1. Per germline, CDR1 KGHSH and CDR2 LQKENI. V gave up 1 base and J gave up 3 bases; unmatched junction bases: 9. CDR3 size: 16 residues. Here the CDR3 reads CASSPRLRQGIYEQYF. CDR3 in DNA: TGTGCCAGCTCACCACGCCTGCGACAGGGTATCTACGAGCAGTACTTC. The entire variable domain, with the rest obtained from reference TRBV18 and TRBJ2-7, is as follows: NAGVMQNPRHLVRRRGQEARLRCSPMKGHSHVYWYRQLPEEGLKFMVYLQKENIIDESGMPKERFSAEFPKEGPSILRIQQVVRGDSAAYFCASSPRLRQGIYEQYFGPGTRLTVT.

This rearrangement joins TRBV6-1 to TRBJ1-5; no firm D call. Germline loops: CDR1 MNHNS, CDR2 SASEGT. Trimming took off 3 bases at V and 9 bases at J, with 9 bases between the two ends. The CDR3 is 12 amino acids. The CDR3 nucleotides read TGTGCCAGCAGTGATCTGGCTCGGCCCCAGCATTTT. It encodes CASSDLARPQHF.

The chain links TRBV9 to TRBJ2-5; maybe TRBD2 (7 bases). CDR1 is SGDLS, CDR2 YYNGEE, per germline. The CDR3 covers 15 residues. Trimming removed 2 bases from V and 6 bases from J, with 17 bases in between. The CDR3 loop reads CASSVGLDRMQTQYF. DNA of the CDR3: TGTGCCAGCAGCGTCGGACTAGACAGGATGCAGACCCAGTACTTC.

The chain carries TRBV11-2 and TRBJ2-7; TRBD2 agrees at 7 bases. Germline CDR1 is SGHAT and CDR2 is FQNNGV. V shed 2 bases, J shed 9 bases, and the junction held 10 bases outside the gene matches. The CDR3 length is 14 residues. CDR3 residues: CASSLTSEPERQYF. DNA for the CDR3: TGTGCCAGCAGCTTAACTAGCGAACCGGAGAGGCAGTACTTC. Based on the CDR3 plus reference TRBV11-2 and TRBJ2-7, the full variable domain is EAGVAQSPRYKIIEKRQSVAFWCNPISGHATLYWYQQILGQGPKLLIQFQNNGVVDDSQLPKDRFSAERLKGVDSTLKIQPAKLEDSAVYLCASSLTSEPERQYFGPGTRLTVT.

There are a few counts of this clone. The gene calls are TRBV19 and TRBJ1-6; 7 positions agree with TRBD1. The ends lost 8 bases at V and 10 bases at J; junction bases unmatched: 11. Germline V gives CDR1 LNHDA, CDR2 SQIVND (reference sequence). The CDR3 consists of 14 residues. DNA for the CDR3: TGTGCCAGTCATCCGGGACAGTCTTCCTCACCCCTCCACTTT. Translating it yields CASHPGQSSSPLHF.

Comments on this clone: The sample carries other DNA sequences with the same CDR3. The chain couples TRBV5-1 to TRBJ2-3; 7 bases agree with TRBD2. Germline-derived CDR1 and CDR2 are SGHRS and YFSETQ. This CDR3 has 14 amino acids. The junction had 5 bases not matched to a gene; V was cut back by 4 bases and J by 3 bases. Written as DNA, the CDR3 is TGCGCCAGCAGCCTGGGCGGGGGAACAGATACGCAGTATTTT. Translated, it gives CASSLGGGTDTQYF.

The CDR3 here is CATQNEPLREKLFF. The DNA of the CDR3 is TGTGCCACCCAAAACGAACCACTGAGGGAAAAACTGTTTTTT. The gene calls are TRBV15 and TRBJ1-4; D unclear. Trimming shortened V by 8 bases and J by 8 bases, and 18 bases separated the two germline ends. The CDR3 has 14 amino acids. Germline CDR1 and CDR2: LNHNV and YYDKDF (reference sequence).